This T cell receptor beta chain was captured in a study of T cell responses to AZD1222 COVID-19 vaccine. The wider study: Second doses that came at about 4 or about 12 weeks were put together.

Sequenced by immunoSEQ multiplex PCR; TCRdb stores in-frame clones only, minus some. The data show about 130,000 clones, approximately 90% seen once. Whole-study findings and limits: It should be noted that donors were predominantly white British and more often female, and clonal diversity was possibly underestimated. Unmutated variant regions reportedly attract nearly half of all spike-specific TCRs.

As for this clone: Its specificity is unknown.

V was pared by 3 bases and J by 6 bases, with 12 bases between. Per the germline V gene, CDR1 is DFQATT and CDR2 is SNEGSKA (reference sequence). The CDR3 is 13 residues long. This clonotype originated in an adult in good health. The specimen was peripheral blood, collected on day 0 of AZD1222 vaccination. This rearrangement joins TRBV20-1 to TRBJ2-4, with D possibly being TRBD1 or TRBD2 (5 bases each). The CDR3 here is CSASEAGRNIQYF. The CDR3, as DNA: TGCAGTGCTAGTGAGGCAGGGAGAAACATTCAGTACTTC.